This is a list of T cell receptor beta chains from one sample in a study of identical twins. MiXCR was run by TCRdb on the 5' RACE reads, yielding one entry per CDR3 protein. This sample has 1.5 million to 2 million distinct CDR3 sequences, with 25% to 35% found just once. Sequenced sample: cord blood. The source is a newborn girl in good health. CDR3s include the opening cysteine and the closing phenylalanine or tryptophan. D genes are given only for firm matches. Not every row has a clone size; where given, it reads once, few, many or a size class.

TRBV5-6	once	.	TRBJ2-3	TGTGCCAGCGGCTCATTGGCCCCGGGAGATACGCAGTATTTT	CASGSLAPGDTQYF
TRBV2	few	TRBD1	TRBJ2-3	TGTGCCAGCCCAGACAGGGTTACATATACGCAGTATTTT	CASPDRVTYTQYF
TRBV24-1	few	TRBD1	TRBJ1-5	TGTGCCACCAGCCCGGGACAGGTTAATCAGCCCCAGCATTTT	CATSPGQVNQPQHF
TRBV29-1	.	TRBD1	TRBJ1-1	TGCAGCGTTGAGGTATCGACAGGGAAGGCTTTCTTT	CSVEVSTGKAFF
TRBV24-1	.	.	TRBJ2-6	TGTGCCGCCAGTGATAACGACAACTCTGGGGCCAACGTCCTGACTTTC	CAASDNDNSGANVLTF
TRBV20-1	.	.	TRBJ2-3	TGCAGTGCTTTGACAGTATCCACAGATACGCAGTATTTT	CSALTVSTDTQYF
TRBV27	.	.	TRBJ2-7	TGTGCCAGCAGTTTAGCACAGCGGCCCTACGAGCAGTACTTC	CASSLAQRPYEQYF
TRBV6-5	few	.	TRBJ2-3	TGTGCCAGCAGGGTCAGATCCACAGATACGCAGTATTTT	CASRVRSTDTQYF
TRBV7-9	.	.	TRBJ2-5	TGTGCCAGCAGCATAACAGGGAGGGCTTGGGAGCAGTACTTC	CASSITGRAWEQYF
TRBV7-9	few	TRBD2	TRBJ2-3	TGTGCCAGCAGCTCCGCTAGCGGGATGGATACGCAGTATTTT	CASSSASGMDTQYF
TRBV19	few	TRBD1	TRBJ2-7	TGTGCCAGTAGAAAGACACCGGGACAGGGATGGTACGAGCAGTACTTC	CASRKTPGQGWYEQYF
TRBV20-1	few	.	TRBJ2-1	TGCAGTGCTAGAGATCCGTCCAGGAATGAGCAGTTCTTC	CSARDPSRNEQFF
TRBV12-3/TRBV12-4	.	TRBD1	TRBJ1-2	TGTGCCAGCAGTTTAAAGCGTCTGGGGACAGGGCTCTATGGCTACACCTTC	CASSLKRLGTGLYGYTF
TRBV20-1	.	.	TRBJ1-6	TGCAATGCTAGAGATCCGGGGGAGCCCTATAATTCACCCCTCCACTTT	CNARDPGEPYNSPLHF
TRBV25-1	.	.	TRBJ2-7	TGTGCCAGCAGTGGGGGGACAAACTCCTACGAGCAGTACTTC	CASSGGTNSYEQYF
TRBV7-8	.	TRBD1	TRBJ1-1	TGTGCCAGCAATCCTGACAGGGCACCCTTGAACACTGAAGCTTTCTTT	CASNPDRAPLNTEAFF
TRBV25-1	.	TRBD2	TRBJ2-5	TGTGCCAGCAGTGACGCGGTGCTAGCGGGACAAGAGTCCCAGTACTTC	CASSDAVLAGQESQYF
TRBV7-9	once	.	TRBJ2-5	TGTGCCAGCAGCTGGGGCCCGACGGGAGAGACCCAGTACTTC	CASSWGPTGETQYF
TRBV7-2	few	.	TRBJ2-5	TGTGCCAGCAGCTCCTTTGGGACTGTCAAAGAGACCCAGTACTTC	CASSSFGTVKETQYF
TRBV9	.	.	TRBJ1-2	TGTGCCAGCAGCGCCCCACCAAAAGGCTACACCTTC	CASSAPPKGYTF
TRBV20-1	few	TRBD2	TRBJ2-1	TGCAGGGCAAAGACTAGCGGGGAGTCCTACAATGAGCAGTTCTTC	CRAKTSGESYNEQFF
TRBV11-2	few	.	TRBJ2-7	TGTGCCAGCCACGCTGGAAACCAATACGAGCAGTACTTC	CASHAGNQYEQYF
TRBV20-1	.	TRBD2	TRBJ2-7	TGCAGTGCTAGAGTGGGACTAGCGGGATTCGGCTACGAGCAGTACTTC	CSARVGLAGFGYEQYF
TRBV9	few	.	TRBJ2-3	TGTGCCAGCAGGACCACCGGAGATACGCAGTATTTT	CASRTTGDTQYF
TRBV5-4	.	TRBD1	TRBJ2-7	TGTGCCAGCAGTCGGCCCGGACAGGGGATAACCTACAATGAGCAGTACTTC	CASSRPGQGITYNEQYF
TRBV10-3	.	TRBD1	TRBJ1-5	TGTGCCATCAGTGAGACAGGGGTACGTCAGCCCCAGCATTTT	CAISETGVRQPQHF
TRBV4-2	once	.	TRBJ2-7	TGTGCCAGCAGCCAAGACCCCGGAGGGACCTACAATGAGCAGTACTTC	CASSQDPGGTYNEQYF
TRBV24-1	.	.	TRBJ2-3	TGTGCCACCAGTGATTTCCTAGGAGGCACAGATACGCAGTATTTT	CATSDFLGGTDTQYF
TRBV3-1	few	.	TRBJ2-5	TGTGCCAGCAGCCAAGTCTCGACCCGGCGGACCCAAGAGACCCAGTACTTC	CASSQVSTRRTQETQYF
TRBV7-7	.	TRBD2	TRBJ2-5	TGTGCTAGCAGCTTAGCGGGAGAGTCAGAGACCCAGTACTTC	CASSLAGESETQYF
TRBV27	.	TRBD1	TRBJ1-1	TGTGCCAGCAGTAGCAGGGGGCGCATCACTGAAGCTTTCTTT	CASSSRGRITEAFF
TRBV6-5	few	.	TRBJ2-7	TGTGCCACCTGGACGGACCACTACGAGCAGTACTTC	CATWTDHYEQYF
TRBV7-2	few	.	TRBJ1-2	TGTGCCAGCAGCTCAGATCACAGGCGAAACTATGGCTACACCTTC	CASSSDHRRNYGYTF
TRBV7-2	few	.	TRBJ2-7	TGTGCCAGCAGCTTAGTTTTTAGTTCGGGGGAGGATGAATACGAGCAGTACTTC	CASSLVFSSGEDEYEQYF
TRBV20-1	few	.	TRBJ2-7	TGCAGTGCTCGGCGGGGGCGGATAGTCCCCTACGAGCAGTACTTC	CSARRGRIVPYEQYF
TRBV7-8	.	TRBD2	TRBJ2-7	TGTGCCAGCAGCCCCCGGCTAGCGGGGAGGGAATACAATGAGCAGTACTTC	CASSPRLAGREYNEQYF
TRBV7-8	.	.	TRBJ2-1	TGTGCCAGCAGCTTAGCGCTAGGTAGCGGCTACCAAGAGACCCAGTTCTTC	CASSLALGSGYQETQFF
TRBV12-3/TRBV12-4	.	TRBD2	TRBJ2-7	TGTGCCAGCAGCCCGACCGGGACTAGCGGGAGTAGCGAGCAGTACTTC	CASSPTGTSGSSEQYF
TRBV7-9	.	.	TRBJ1-2	TGTGCCAGCATAATCGGGGGCCCTTCGGGAAACTATGGCTACACCTTC	CASIIGGPSGNYGYTF
TRBV5-6	.	.	TRBJ1-2	TGTGCCAGCAGTGCGGCGGCAGGGGTTTACTATGGCTACACCTTC	CASSAAAGVYYGYTF
TRBV20-1	few	.	TRBJ2-7	TGCAGTGCTCCTAGGGGGTACGCCTACGAGCAGTACTTC	CSAPRGYAYEQYF
TRBV4-2	few	.	TRBJ2-4	TGTGCCAGCAGCCCTCGGGGTAGCAGTCAAAACATTCAGTACTTC	CASSPRGSSQNIQYF
TRBV11-2	.	.	TRBJ1-6	TGTGCCGGCAGCTTAGGGTCCTATAATTCACCCCTCCACTTT	CAGSLGSYNSPLHF
TRBV20-1	.	.	TRBJ2-1	TGCAGTGCTAGCCTGGGGAGGTTGAACCACAATGGGCAGTTCTTC	CSASLGRLNHNGQFF
TRBV28	.	TRBD2	TRBJ2-1	TGTGCCAGCAGGATTAGCGGGACCCTTGGCAATGAGCAGTTCTTC	CASRISGTLGNEQFF
TRBV20-1	few	.	TRBJ1-2	TGCAGTGCTAGAGCGGCCAGGGTGGGGGGCTACACCTTC	CSARAARVGGYTF
TRBV6-5	.	TRBD1	TRBJ2-5	TGTGCCAGCAGTCACGGGACAGCTCAAGAGACCCAGTACTTC	CASSHGTAQETQYF
TRBV5-5	once	TRBD2	TRBJ2-1	TGTGCCAGCAGCCATAGCGGGAGAGGTAGGGATGAGCAGTTCTTC	CASSHSGRGRDEQFF
TRBV20-1	many	TRBD2	TRBJ2-1	TGCAGTGCTAGGGGCGGGGGAGTGACCTACAATGAGCAGTTCTTC	CSARGGGVTYNEQFF